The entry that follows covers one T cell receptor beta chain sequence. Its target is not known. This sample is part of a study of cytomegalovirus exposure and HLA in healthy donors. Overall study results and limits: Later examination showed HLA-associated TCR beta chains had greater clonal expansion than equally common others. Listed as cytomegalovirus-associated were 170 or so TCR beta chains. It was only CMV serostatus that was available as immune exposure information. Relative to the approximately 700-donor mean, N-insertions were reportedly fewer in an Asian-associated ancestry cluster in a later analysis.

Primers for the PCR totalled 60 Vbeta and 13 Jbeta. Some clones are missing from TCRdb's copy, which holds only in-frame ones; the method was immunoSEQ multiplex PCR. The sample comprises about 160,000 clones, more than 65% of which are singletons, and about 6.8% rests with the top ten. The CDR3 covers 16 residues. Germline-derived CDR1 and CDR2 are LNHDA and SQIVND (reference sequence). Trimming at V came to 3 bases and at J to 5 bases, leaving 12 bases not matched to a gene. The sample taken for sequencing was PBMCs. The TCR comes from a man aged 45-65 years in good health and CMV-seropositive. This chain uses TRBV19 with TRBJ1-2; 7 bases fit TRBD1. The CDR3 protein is CASSIGGDSLRYGYTF. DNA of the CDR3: TGTGCCAGTAGTATCGGGGGGGACAGTCTAAGATATGGCTACACCTTC.